This TCR beta chain is drawn from a study of CD8+ T cells in alopecia areata. Study-level information: The authors scored treated patients' severity by affected scalp percentage. Study observations and caveats: While tofacitinib was given, many expanded lesional clones persisted in scalp and blood.

cDNA reverse transcribed from extracted RNA served as the sequencing template. Here immunoSEQ multiplex PCR was the method, and the copy in TCRdb shows in-frame clones only, minus some. The data contain 150,000 to 200,000 clones, about three fifths of them seen just once; the ten biggest clones take up roughly 1.3%. As for this clone: Its antigen remains unidentified. Other DNA sequences of this sample code for an identical CDR3.

The treatment here: oral pan-JAK inhibitor, 5-10 mg twice daily. Alopecia areata patients gave lesional scalp punch biopsies and peripheral blood samples. There are 14 residues in the CDR3. Trimming at V came to 1 base and at J to 4 bases, leaving 3 bases not matched to a gene. Germline CDR1 is SGDLS and CDR2 is YYNGEE. The gene calls are TRBV9 and TRBJ1-1; 8 bases fit TRBD1. The input for sequencing was CD4+ T cells sorted from blood, taken at approximately week 49, from a patient treated with tofacitinib. The source of this sequence is a human donor with alopecia areata. The CDR3 sequence: CASSVQGAGTEAFF. The DNA of the CDR3 is TGTGCCAGCAGCGTACAGGGGGCGGGCACTGAAGCTTTCTTT. Looking up the rest from reference TRBV9 and TRBJ1-1 gives the full variable domain: DSGVTQTPKHLITATGQRVTLRCSPRSGDLSVYWYQQSLDQGLQFLIQYYNGEERAKGNILERFSAQQFPDLHSELNLSSLELGDSALYFCASSVQGAGTEAFFGQGTRLTVV.